This T cell receptor (beta chain) is from a study of T cell responses to AZD1222 COVID-19 vaccine. Findings and caveats of the study: Across the whole spike, CD4 TCRs peaked at regions 160-218 and 743-854. The donors showed a predominance of white British ancestry and of females, with possible underestimation of clonal diversity. Spike-specific TCR breadth and depth rose after two AZD1222 doses. After the peak T cell response, and only then, were repertoires sampled.

About this clone: What it binds is unknown.

The data were produced by immunoSEQ multiplex PCR, yet TCRdb's version contains in-frame clones alone and is incomplete. Among fewer than 200,000 clones, approximately 94% were seen once, and the ten largest hold less than 4.5%. The source of this sequence is an adult who received the MenACWY meningococcal vaccine as a control. Sequencing was performed on peripheral blood, taken 28 days after the second dose of the MenACWY control vaccine.

The CDR3 reads CASTQGGLGTNEKLFF. The CDR3 coding sequence is TGTGCCAGTACACAGGGGGGCCTTGGCACTAATGAAAAACTGTTTTTT. The chain couples TRBV19 to TRBJ1-4, with 8 bases that match TRBD1. The ends lost 7 bases at V and 2 bases at J; junction bases unmatched: 9. CDR1 and CDR2 from the germline V gene are LNHDA and SQIVND (reference sequence). The CDR3 is 16 residues long.